This TCR beta chain was retrieved from a study of blood T cell repertoires in COVID-19. Study-wide context: Italy, Spain and the United States were the sources of the convalescent and acute COVID-19 samples. PBMCs, B-cell-depleted T cells, or T cells provided the cDNA or gDNA that made up the material.

Original processing notes: Estimation of nucleated cell counts relied on the amplification of reference gene primers. Data came from immunoSEQ multiplex PCR; TCRdb stores just in-frame clones and leaves some out. V and J calls and clone size are as listed in that table; D and trimming were resolved from the DNA. The repertoire holds some 230,000 clones, with around 84% as singletons. There are 16 residues in the CDR3. The gene calls are TRBV21-1 and TRBJ1-1. TRBV21-1 is a pseudogene locus. The specimen was peripheral blood. The clonotype originates from a woman between 55 and 75 years old who had recovered from COVID-19. In DNA, the CDR3 is TGTGCCAGCAGCAAAGCGGAGGGGGGAGGGGGCACTGAAGCTTTCTTT. Amino acids: CASSKAEGGGGTEAFF.